The 24 T cell receptor beta chains listed next were all sequenced from one sample in a study of Ad26.COV2.S vaccination and SARS-CoV-2 variants. The treatment: roughly 18 received Ad26.COV2.S at low or high dose, single or two shots; about five received placebo; per-sample allocation not given. Samples analyzed were those drawn on day 63 after the first vaccine or placebo injection. Method: immunoSEQ multiplex PCR; TCRdb's copy keeps in-frame clones and lacks some. This table has roughly 420,000 clones, over 75% appearing once. The input for sequencing was peripheral blood, taken in a trial of Ad26.COV2.S vaccine versus placebo. The receptors derive from a person between 18 and 65 years old who received the Ad26.COV2.S COVID-19 vaccine or a placebo.

The chain has TRBV5-6 and TRBJ2-5, with D possibly TRBD1 on 6 matching bases. The germline V and J ends were trimmed by 2 bases and 3 bases, with 11 bases remaining between them. Germline V CDR1 and CDR2: SGHDT, YYEEEE. The CDR3 consists of 14 residues. The CDR3 reads CASSFRTVEETQYF. For the CDR3, the DNA is TGTGCCAGCAGCTTTCGGACAGTTGAAGAGACCCAGTACTTC.

This clone is a singleton in its sample. The chain combines TRBV6-2 or TRBV6-3 with TRBJ2-1; TRBD1 agrees at 11 bases. CDR1 MNHEY and CDR2 SVGEGT come from the germline V gene. J lost 3 bases, V lost 6 bases, and 10 bases had no gene match. The length of the CDR3 is 17 residues. The CDR3 DNA is TGTGCCAGCAGCCGCAAACGGACAGGGGGCTTCTACAATGAGCAGTTCTTC. Translating it yields CASSRKRTGGFYNEQFF.

The genes are TRBV24-1 and TRBJ2-5, with 11 bases lining up with TRBD1. Germline CDR1 and CDR2: KGHDR and SFDVKD. The CDR3 has 16 residues. V lost 3 bases to trimming and J lost 5 bases; unmatched junction nucleotides: 7. The CDR3 region is CATSDTWTGGKETQYF. CDR3 nucleotides: TGTGCCACCAGTGATACATGGACAGGGGGCAAGGAGACCCAGTACTTC.

V usage is TRBV2 and J usage is TRBJ2-3; D gene uncertain. Looked up from germline, CDR1 is SNHLY and CDR2 is FYNNEI. V was cut by 4 bases and J by 0 bases, with 5 bases left in between. This CDR3 contains 13 residues. CDR3 DNA: TGTGCCAGCAGTGTGGTTAGCACAGATACGCAGTATTTT. It codes for CASSVVSTDTQYF.

The chain uses TRBV7-9 and TRBJ2-5; 11 positions agree with TRBD1. There are 16 residues in the CDR3. V was pared by 7 bases and J by 5 bases, with 12 bases of the junction left unmatched. Germline V gene lookup returns CDR1 SEHNR and CDR2 FQNEAQ (reference sequence). In DNA form, the CDR3 reads TGTGCCAGCAACCTAAGGACAGGGGGCTTTAGTGAGACCCAGTACTTC. Translating it yields CASNLRTGGFSETQYF. Together with reference TRBV7-9 and TRBJ2-5, the CDR3 gives the full variable domain: DTGVSQNPRHKITKRGQNVTFRCDPISEHNRLYWYRQTLGQGPEFLTYFQNEAQLEKSRLLSDRFSAERPKGSFSTLEIQRTEQGDSAMYLCASNLRTGGFSETQYFGPGTRLLVL.

This rearrangement joins TRBV5-6 to TRBJ2-5; TRBD2 aligns across 9 bases. V was clipped by 3 bases and J by 5 bases; unmatched bases: 11. The CDR3 is 16 residues long. CDR1 SGHDT and CDR2 YYEEEE come from the germline V gene. CDR3 sequence: CASSSGLADIVETQYF. The CDR3 DNA reads as TGTGCCAGCAGCTCGGGACTAGCAGATATAGTCGAGACCCAGTACTTC.

This clone was counted a single time. J is TRBJ2-5 and V is TRBV6-5; no reliable D call. The CDR3 length is 15 residues. Per the germline V gene, CDR1 is MNHEY and CDR2 is SVGAGI. V gave up 7 bases and J gave up 5 bases, with 20 bases separating them. CDR3 sequence reads: CASTSRAGVSETQYF. The CDR3 DNA reads as TGTGCCAGCACCTCACGGGCTGGAGTATCGGAGACCCAGTACTTC.

The rearrangement joins TRBV6-6 to TRBJ2-7; 7 bases match TRBD1. The length of the CDR3 is 12 residues. The V gene end was trimmed by 8 bases and the J gene end by 2 bases; junction bases not matched to a gene: 3. Germline CDR1 MNHNY, CDR2 SVGAGI (reference sequence). CDR3 bases: TGTGCCAGCCAGGGGGATCCCTACGAGCAGTACTTC. Translation: CASQGDPYEQYF.

Notes on this clone: This sequence may be a read error, since a much larger clone differs from it by one base. Other DNA sequences in the same sample also yield this CDR3. The V and J genes are TRBV5-1 and TRBJ2-5, with 7 bases aligning to TRBD1. This CDR3 contains 14 residues. Germline lookup yields CDR1 SGHRS and CDR2 YFSETQ. Trimming removed 2 bases from V and 1 base from J; junction bases left unmatched: 2. The CDR3 region has the DNA TGCGCCAGCAGCTTCCAGGGGGTCCAAGAGACCCAGTACTTC. It encodes CASSFQGVQETQYF.

This chain links TRBV6-1 with TRBJ1-2, with D perhaps TRBD1 (6 bases). Germline-derived CDR1 and CDR2 are MNHNS and SASEGT. Between the trimmed V and J ends, which lost 3 bases and 0 bases, there was a span of 14 bases. CDR3 length equals 16 residues. CDR3 sequence: CASSDITGRPNYGYTF. CDR3 DNA sequence: TGTGCCAGCAGTGACATCACAGGGAGACCTAACTATGGCTACACCTTC.

V is TRBV29-1 and J is TRBJ1-2; perhaps TRBD1 as D (6 bases). There are 11 residues in the CDR3. Germline loops: CDR1 SQVTM, CDR2 ANQGSEA. V was shortened by 6 bases and J by 6 bases, with 11 bases between the two germline ends. The CDR3 reads CSVEQGNGYTF. In DNA, the CDR3 is TGCAGCGTGGAACAGGGTAATGGCTACACCTTC.

This clone was detected only a few times. CDR3 in DNA: TGCGCCAGCAGCCAATTATACGGACAGGGCAGTTATGGCTACACCTTC. Protein sequence: CASSQLYGQGSYGYTF. The J gene is TRBJ1-2, the V gene TRBV4-3; 8 nucleotides align to TRBD1. This CDR3 has 16 amino acids. Germline CDR1 LGHNA, CDR2 YSLEER. V shed 2 bases, J shed 5 bases, and the junction held 10 bases outside the gene matches.

This chain links TRBV4-3 with TRBJ2-7; either TRBD1 or TRBD2 may supply D (6 bases each). The CDR3 runs 16 residues. Germline CDR1 and CDR2: LGHNA and YSLEER. Trimming shortened V by 0 bases and J by 2 bases, and 14 bases separated the two germline ends. The CDR3 reads CASSQDLGGRTYEQYF. CDR3 sequence (DNA): TGCGCCAGCAGCCAAGATTTAGGGGGGAGAACCTACGAGCAGTACTTC.

The sample holds one count of this clone. CDR3 in amino acids: CASSLDRDQPQHF. The CDR3 DNA sequence: TGCGCCAGCAGCTTGGACAGGGATCAGCCCCAGCATTTT. This sequence joins TRBV5-1 and TRBJ1-5; D may be TRBD1 (6 bases). The CDR3 totals 13 residues. Germline V CDR1 and CDR2: SGHRS, YFSETQ. The ends were cut back, 0 bases at V and 5 bases at J, with 6 bases in the middle.

This chain uses TRBV5-1 with TRBJ1-2; no reliable D call. V lost 3 bases, J lost 4 bases, and 13 bases lay in between. This CDR3 region has 14 residues. Germline V lookup: CDR1 SGHRS, CDR2 YFSETQ. The CDR3 sequence: CASSSGDRGYGYTF. Written as DNA, the CDR3 is TGCGCCAGCAGCTCCGGAGATCGGGGCTATGGCTACACCTTC.

The chain uses TRBV2 and TRBJ2-7; unclear D gene. This CDR3 region has 13 residues. Trimming left V 5 bases short and J 2 bases short, with 10 bases between. The germline V gene encodes CDR1 SNHLY and CDR2 FYNNEI. The CDR3 is CASSLPGAYEQYF. CDR3 sequence (DNA): TGTGCCAGCAGTTTACCAGGAGCCTACGAGCAGTACTTC. Supplemented by reference TRBV2 and TRBJ2-7, the full variable domain reads EPEVTQTPSHQVTQMGQEVILRCVPISNHLYFYWYRQILGQKVEFLVSFYNNEISEKSEIFDDQFSVERPDGSNFTLKIRSTKLEDSAMYFCASSLPGAYEQYFGPGTRLTVT.

The genes are TRBV5-1 and TRBJ2-7, with D unclear. V lost 3 bases and J lost 3, with 16 bases in between. This CDR3 is built from 15 residues. Germline CDR1 is SGHRS and CDR2 is YFSETQ. The DNA for the CDR3 is TGCGCCAGCAGCTCCGGCGCCGGGCCAAACTACGAGCAGTACTTC. Translated, it gives CASSSGAGPNYEQYF.

The V gene is TRBV9, the J gene TRBJ2-1; 12 positions match TRBD2. The CDR3 covers 14 residues. V lost 0 bases, J lost 15 bases, and 7 bases stayed unmatched. Germline-derived CDR1 and CDR2 are SGDLS and YYNGEE. CDR3 DNA sequence: TGTGCCAGCAGCGTAGCTTCTAGCGGGGGGGCCGGGTTCTTC. This translates into CASSVASSGGAGFF. Drawing the rest from reference TRBV9 and TRBJ2-1, the complete variable domain is DSGVTQTPKHLITATGQRVTLRCSPRSGDLSVYWYQQSLDQGLQFLIQYYNGEERAKGNILERFSAQQFPDLHSELNLSSLELGDSALYFCASSVASSGGAGFFGPGTRLTVL.

The gene calls are TRBV5-1 and TRBJ2-1; 14 bases line up with TRBD2. The CDR3 sequence is 16 residues long. J lost 3 bases, V lost 9 bases, and 8 bases had no gene match. From germline, CDR1 is SGHRS and CDR2 YFSETQ. CDR3 DNA: TGCGCCACCAAACGGACTAGCGGGGGGCGCTACAATGAGCAGTTCTTC. Translating gives CATKRTSGGRYNEQFF.

This clone was detected once. DNA of the CDR3: TGTGCCAGCAGTTACCCAGCGGACTTTTACTATAATTCACCCCTCCACTTT. Its protein is CASSYPADFYYNSPLHF. The rearrangement uses TRBV6-2 or TRBV6-3 and TRBJ1-6; no firm D call. This CDR3 has 17 residues. Germline values: CDR1 MNHEY, CDR2 SVGEGT. With 2 bases removed from V and 3 bases from J, the gap between germline ends came to 14 bases.

V is TRBV4-3 and J is TRBJ1-2, with TRBD1 matching over 9 bases. The V and J ends lost 3 bases and 6 bases, in that order; junction bases with no gene match: 11. The CDR3 spans 16 residues. The germline gives CDR1 LGHNA, CDR2 YSLEER. This CDR3 reads CASSQEGTGREDGYTF. CDR3 DNA sequence: TGCGCCAGCAGCCAGGAGGGGACAGGGAGGGAAGATGGCTACACCTTC.

The V call is TRBV5-1, the J call TRBJ2-5; 7 bases are a match to TRBD1. The ends lost 7 bases at V and 2 bases at J; junction bases unmatched: 14. Germline assignment: CDR1 SGHRS and CDR2 YFSETQ. This CDR3 is built from 16 residues. CDR3 bases: TGCGCCAGCGGAAGGACCGGGACAGATATACAAGAGACCCAGTACTTC. This codes for CASGRTGTDIQETQYF. The full variable domain, completed using reference TRBV5-1 and TRBJ2-5, is KAGVTQTPRYLIKTRGQQVTLSCSPISGHRSVSWYQQTPGQGLQFLFEYFSETQRNKGNFPGRFSGRQFSNSRSEMNVSTLELGDSALYLCASGRTGTDIQETQYFGPGTRLLVL.

About this clone: At the DNA level, this CDR3 is encoded by other sequences in the same sample as well. The chain couples TRBV9 to TRBJ2-3, with unresolved D. CDR3 length equals 12 residues. Germline V gene data show CDR1 as SGDLS and CDR2 as YYNGEE. Trimming took 0 bases from V and 3 from J, leaving 2 bases between them. The CDR3 is CASSVGTDTQYF. The CDR3 DNA follows: TGTGCCAGCAGCGTAGGGACAGATACGCAGTATTTT.

The J gene is TRBJ1-5, the V gene TRBV7-2; D not certain. The V end was cut by 7 bases, the J end by 0 bases, with 13 bases between. The CDR3 is made up of 15 amino acids. Germline V gene data show CDR1 as SGHTA and CDR2 as FQGNSA. The CDR3 coding sequence is TGTGCCAGCAACCTGGACGGTTATAGCAATCAGCCCCAGCATTTT. Translating it yields CASNLDGYSNQPQHF.